The TCR beta chain under discussion was sequenced for a study of shared clonotypes between healthy human individuals. As to this clone: Its matching antigen is unknown. At the DNA level, this CDR3 is encoded by other sequences in the same sample as well.

Overall study results and limits: The small donor group covered limited genetic and exposure diversity.

The naive CD8 fraction comprised CD45RO-negative cells positively selected for CCR7 and excluded terminally differentiated effector memory CD45RA+ cells. Within Nashville, Tennessee resided all donors, each a Caucasian adult. CDR1 and CDR2 from the germline V gene are SEHNR and FQNEAQ (reference sequence). Trimming removed 5 bases from V and 1 base from J, with 11 bases in between. This CDR3 is 14 amino acids long. The genomic DNA of each subset was split evenly across several immunoSEQ plates. Template for every sorted-subset replicate PCR totaled around 210 ng DNA, roughly 30,000 T cell genomes. Here immunoSEQ multiplex PCR was the method, and the copy in TCRdb shows in-frame clones only, minus some. The table has around 2,100,000 clones, approximately 94% seen once.

This TCR was sampled from a man between 18 and 29 years old in good health. Material: naive CD8+ T cells sorted from blood. The gene calls are TRBV7-9 and TRBJ1-1; the D is unclear. The DNA of the CDR3 is TGTGCCAGCAGCCCGTTGGGTCCGAACACTGAAGCTTTCTTT. It is translated as CASSPLGPNTEAFF.